These 22 T cell receptor beta chains were all obtained from the same sample, sequenced in a study of OX40 agonist ivuxolimab in advanced cancers. Repertoires were generated with immunoSEQ multiplex PCR, while TCRdb's copy carries only in-frame clones and drops some. Found here are 30,000 to 40,000 clones, approximately 89% of them singletons; the top ten hold about 26%. Sequences were derived from CD4+ or CD8+ T cells sorted from blood, sampled in a trial of the OX40 agonist ivuxolimab. All receptors derive from an adult with an advanced solid tumor such as melanoma, head and neck, liver or kidney cancer.

This chain uses TRBV30 with TRBJ1-1; D remains ambiguous. The germline V gene encodes CDR1 GTSNPN and CDR2 SVGIG (reference sequence). This CDR3 spans 14 amino acids. V lost 5 bases and J lost 8, with 21 bases in between. This CDR3 reads CAWSRFRVEHEAFF. As DNA, the CDR3 is TGTGCCTGGTCGCGGTTCCGGGTTGAGCACGAAGCTTTCTTT.

J is TRBJ2-5 and V is TRBV5-1, with D perhaps being TRBD1 or TRBD2 (6 bases each). The germline V gene has CDR1 SGHRS and CDR2 YFSETQ. CDR3 size: 15 residues. V was trimmed by 3 bases and J by 5 bases, leaving 17 bases between them. CDR3 loop: CASSSTGTRGETQYF. The CDR3 DNA reads TGCGCCAGCAGCTCGACCGGGACACGGGGGGAGACCCAGTACTTC.

The chain carries TRBV28 and TRBJ1-4, with D unclear. Germline-derived CDR1 and CDR2 are MDHEN and SYDVKM. The CDR3 has 17 amino acids. V was clipped by 3 bases and J by 4 bases, with 18 bases between them. In nucleotides, the CDR3 is TGTGCCAGCAGTTTGGAGCCCCTGTCAGTGATTAATGAAAAACTGTTTTTT. As protein: CASSLEPLSVINEKLFF.

The chain couples TRBV28 to TRBJ1-1; D possibly corresponds to TRBD1 (5 bases). The CDR3 has 14 residues. Germline CDR1 is MDHEN and CDR2 is SYDVKM. V was clipped by 7 bases and J by 7 bases, with 19 bases between them. CDR3 amino acids: CASTPSSRAIEAFF. In DNA, the CDR3 is TGTGCCAGCACTCCCTCCAGCAGGGCGATTGAAGCTTTCTTT.

In nucleotides, the CDR3 is TGTGCCAGCAGGGATGGTCACAATGAGCAGTTCTTC. This encodes CASRDGHNEQFF. V and J are TRBV28 and TRBJ2-1, with D hard to call. V lost 6 bases and J lost 5, with 8 bases in between. The CDR3 is 12 amino acids. CDR1 MDHEN and CDR2 SYDVKM come from the germline V gene.

The chain couples TRBV28 to TRBJ1-2; the match to TRBD1 covers 12 bases. J lost 6 bases, V lost 8 bases, and 13 bases had no gene match. CDR3 length: 16 amino acids. The V gene's germline CDR1 is MDHEN and CDR2 SYDVKM. The CDR3 protein is CASGGTGGLSLDGYTF. The DNA of the CDR3 is TGTGCCAGCGGTGGGACAGGGGGCCTCTCATTGGATGGCTACACCTTC.

The J gene is TRBJ2-7, the V gene TRBV19; no clear D. Germline CDR1 reads LNHDA; CDR2 reads SQIVND (reference sequence). The length of the CDR3 is 15 residues. Trimming pared 3 bases from V and 3 bases from J, leaving 15 bases between. CDR3: CASSITPLGLYEQYF. DNA of the CDR3: TGTGCCAGTAGTATTACCCCTCTAGGCCTCTACGAGCAGTACTTC.

The rearrangement uses TRBV7-3 and TRBJ2-1, with 12 bases lining up with TRBD2. This CDR3 has 18 residues. The germline V gene has CDR1 SGHTA and CDR2 FQGTGA. Trimming took 1 base from V and 2 from J; bases not matched to a gene: 6. CDR3: CASSLSGLAGPPYNEQFF. The CDR3, as DNA: TGTGCCAGCAGCTTAAGTGGACTAGCGGGACCCCCCTACAATGAGCAGTTCTTC.

This chain links TRBV25-1 with TRBJ2-1; D remains ambiguous. V was cut by 2 bases and J by 7 bases, with 12 bases left in between. The CDR3 is 14 residues long. Germline CDR1 MGHDK, CDR2 SYGVNS. CDR3 sequence reads: CASSEMASPNEQFF. The CDR3 DNA sequence: TGTGCCAGCAGTGAAATGGCCAGTCCGAATGAGCAGTTCTTC.

This chain connects TRBV7-9 to TRBJ2-1; D is possibly TRBD1 (6 bases). This CDR3 has 12 amino acids. V lost 5 bases and J lost 7, with 9 bases in between. Germline V gene sequence: CDR1 SEHNR, CDR2 FQNEAQ (reference sequence). The CDR3 DNA sequence: TGTGCCAGCAGCCCTCAGGGGAATGAGCAGTTCTTC. It encodes CASSPQGNEQFF.

The chain uses TRBV6-5 and TRBJ1-2; D gene uncertain. Deletions cut 2 bases from V and 4 bases from J, with 14 bases between. The CDR3 covers 15 residues. Germline-derived CDR1 and CDR2 are MNHEY and SVGAGI. CDR3 residues: CASSYNWEGGYGYTF. The CDR3 DNA reads TGTGCCAGCAGTTACAATTGGGAGGGCGGCTATGGCTACACCTTC.

This sequence joins TRBV5-6 and TRBJ2-1; D is uncertain. Germline CDR1 SGHDT, CDR2 YYEEEE. V was cut by 5 bases and J by 7 bases, with 10 bases left in between. The CDR3 is made up of 12 amino acids. The CDR3 protein is CASSLVVNEQFF. CDR3 sequence (DNA): TGTGCCAGCAGTTTAGTTGTTAATGAGCAGTTCTTC.

This clone was seen a handful of times. V gene TRBV27 combines with J gene TRBJ1-1; possible D gene TRBD1, 6 bases. The CDR3 has 13 residues. Germline V gene lookup returns CDR1 MNHEY and CDR2 SMNVEV (reference sequence). Trimming left V 4 bases short and J 4 bases short, with 10 bases between. This CDR3 reads CASSWRGGTEAFF. DNA of the CDR3: TGTGCCAGCAGTTGGAGAGGGGGCACTGAAGCTTTCTTT.

CDR3 sequence (DNA): TGTGCCGGAGGGCTAGCGGGAAACACCGGGGAGCTGTTTTTT. This codes for CAGGLAGNTGELFF. This chain connects TRBV18 to TRBJ2-2, with TRBD2 matching 9 bases. CDR1 is KGHSH, CDR2 LQKENI, per germline. The CDR3 extends over 14 amino acids. V shed 11 bases, J shed 2 bases, and the junction held 6 bases outside the gene matches.

The CDR3 loop is CASSGYNTGYRETQYF. CDR3 nucleotides: TGTGCCAGCAGCGGTTATAATACAGGGTATCGGGAGACCCAGTACTTC. The chain links TRBV14 to TRBJ2-5; possibly TRBD1 for D (6 bases). The CDR3 covers 16 residues. V lost 5 bases and J lost 5, with 21 bases in between. The germline V gene encodes CDR1 SGHDN and CDR2 FVKESK.

The chain carries TRBV29-1 and TRBJ2-2; D perhaps matches TRBD2 (5 bases). The CDR3 is 12 residues long. Trimming cost V 4 bases and J 6 bases, with 9 bases left between them. The germline gives CDR1 SQVTM, CDR2 ANQGSEA. CDR3 sequence reads: CSVGGPSGELFF. The CDR3 DNA reads as TGCAGCGTTGGAGGGCCATCCGGGGAGCTGTTTTTT.

The V gene is TRBV30, the J gene TRBJ1-5, with 7 bases lining up with TRBD1. The germline gives CDR1 GTSNPN, CDR2 SVGIG (reference sequence). Trimming took 0 bases from V and 5 from J; bases not matched to a gene: 7. CDR3 length equals 15 residues. This chain's CDR3 is CAWSVTTGVDQPQHF. The CDR3, as DNA: TGTGCCTGGAGTGTCACAACAGGGGTGGATCAGCCCCAGCATTTT.

The chain is built from TRBV28 and TRBJ1-5; 7 bases fit TRBD1. The germline gives CDR1 MDHEN, CDR2 SYDVKM. This CDR3 is 15 amino acids long. With V trimmed by 4 bases and J by 3 bases, 6 bases remained unmatched. The chain's CDR3 is CASSWDSPPNQPQHF. DNA for the CDR3: TGTGCCAGCAGTTGGGACAGCCCTCCCAATCAGCCCCAGCATTTT.

The chain combines TRBV2 with TRBJ1-2; perhaps TRBD1 as D (5 bases). CDR1 and CDR2 from the germline V gene are SNHLY and FYNNEI. This CDR3 comprises 14 residues. Trimming took off 6 bases at V and 5 bases at J, with 16 bases between the two ends. The CDR3 here is CASSAGRNIYGYTF. The CDR3 nucleotides read TGTGCCAGCAGCGCAGGGCGCAATATTTATGGCTACACCTTC. The full variable domain, rest sourced from reference TRBV2 and TRBJ1-2, is EPEVTQTPSHQVTQMGQEVILRCVPISNHLYFYWYRQILGQKVEFLVSFYNNEISEKSEIFDDQFSVERPDGSNFTLKIRSTKLEDSAMYFCASSAGRNIYGYTFGSGTRLTVV.

The chain's CDR3 is CASSLGAGSGYTF. The CDR3 region has the DNA TGTGCCAGCAGTTTAGGGGCAGGGTCTGGCTACACCTTC. This sequence joins TRBV28 and TRBJ1-2; TRBD1 is a possible D gene (5 bases). V was clipped by 2 bases and J by 7 bases, with 11 bases between them. Germline CDR1 is MDHEN and CDR2 is SYDVKM. The CDR3 has 13 residues.

V is TRBV28 and J is TRBJ1-6; 8 bases fit TRBD1. Germline CDR1 and CDR2: MDHEN and SYDVKM. V lost 6 bases to trimming and J lost 7 bases; unmatched junction nucleotides: 8. This CDR3 comprises 15 residues. The CDR3 is CASRPTGGSNSPLHF. CDR3 in DNA: TGTGCCAGCAGACCAACAGGGGGATCGAATTCACCCCTCCACTTT.

V gene TRBV7-9 combines with J gene TRBJ1-1, with TRBD1 matching 8 bases. Germline V gene lookup returns CDR1 SEHNR and CDR2 FQNEAQ (reference sequence). This CDR3 spans 14 amino acids. J was trimmed by 6 bases and V by 5 bases; bases with no gene match: 8. The CDR3: CASSIAGGGSEAFF. Here the CDR3 DNA reads TGTGCCAGCAGCATCGCAGGGGGCGGATCTGAAGCTTTCTTT.